This TCR beta chain was sequenced for a study of human T cells and chemical hapten exposure. The wider study: Sensitization applied 2% DPC to approximately 2 cm by approximately 2 cm of upper inner arm skin. Study results and caveats: Clustering by CDR3 similarity yielded significantly more large clusters from expanded TCRs than controls. TCRs exceeding 1 in 1000 frequency stayed unchanged with DPC sensitization.

This sample's time point: patch test 1, 2 weeks after DPC sensitization. As to treatment: therapeutic diphenylcyclopropenone sensitization with weekly scalp DPC. The CDR3 totals 13 residues. V was cut by 7 bases and J by 6 bases, with 15 bases left in between. CDR1 and CDR2 from the germline V gene are LGHDT and YNNKEL (reference sequence). This clonotype was observed many times. Antigen unknown. The study used a library that attached unique molecular identifiers to individual cDNA molecules. TCRdb independently ran MiXCR on the RACE reads; one entry per CDR3 protein. The table shows approximately 100,000 distinct CDR3 sequences, with 11% occurring only once.

The receptor comes from a woman aged 40 to 50 with alopecia areata. Some clones in this sample may be carry-over from other donors' samples. The chain combines TRBV3-1 with TRBJ1-1, with D tentatively TRBD1 (5 bases). The specimen comprised whole blood, sampled in connection with sensitization to the hapten diphenylcyclopropenone (DPC). The CDR3 nucleotides read TGTGCCAGCACATACCGAGGGGTGGCTGAAGCTTTCTTT. This translates into CASTYRGVAEAFF.